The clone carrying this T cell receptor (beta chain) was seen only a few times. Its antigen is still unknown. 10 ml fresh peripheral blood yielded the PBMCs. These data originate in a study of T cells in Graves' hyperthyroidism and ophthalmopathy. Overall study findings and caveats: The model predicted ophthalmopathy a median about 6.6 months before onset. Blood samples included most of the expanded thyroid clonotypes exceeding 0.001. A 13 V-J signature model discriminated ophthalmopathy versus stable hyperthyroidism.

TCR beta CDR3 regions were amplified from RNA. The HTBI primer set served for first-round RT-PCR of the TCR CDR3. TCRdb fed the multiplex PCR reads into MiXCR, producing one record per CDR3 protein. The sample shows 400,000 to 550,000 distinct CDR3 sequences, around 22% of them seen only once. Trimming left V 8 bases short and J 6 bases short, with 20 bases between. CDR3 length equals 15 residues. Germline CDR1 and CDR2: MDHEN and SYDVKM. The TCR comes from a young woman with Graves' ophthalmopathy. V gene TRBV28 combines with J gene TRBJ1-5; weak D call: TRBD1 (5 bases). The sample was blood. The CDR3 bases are TGTGCCAGCCTCGGCTCGGGGGGGTACGGTCAGCCCCAGCATTTT. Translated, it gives CASLGSGGYGQPQHF. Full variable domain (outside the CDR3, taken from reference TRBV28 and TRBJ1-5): DVKVTQSSRYLVKRTGEKVFLECVQDMDHENMFWYRQDPGLGLRLIYFSYDVKMKEKGDIPEGYSVSREKKERFSLILESASTNQTSMYLCASLGSGGYGQPQHFGDGTRLSIL.